The 3 T cell receptor beta chains below all came from one sample that was sequenced in a study of control samples from healthy donors and cancer patients. Data came from immunoSEQ multiplex PCR; TCRdb stores just in-frame clones and leaves some out. The table includes some 220,000 clones, roughly 94% detected once. The material sequenced was blood. These receptors were taken from a man between 45 and 60 years old in good health.

V is TRBV28 and J is TRBJ2-5, with 7 bases aligning to TRBD1. The CDR3 is made up of 15 amino acids. With 6 bases clipped from V and 0 bases from J, the junction kept 7 bases outside the gene matches. Germline V gene lookup returns CDR1 MDHEN and CDR2 SYDVKM. Here the CDR3 reads CASRNGQEYQETQYF. CDR3 bases: TGTGCCAGCAGGAACGGACAGGAGTACCAAGAGACCCAGTACTTC. The full variable domain, in which reference TRBV28 and TRBJ2-5 provide the parts outside the CDR3, is DVKVTQSSRYLVKRTGEKVFLECVQDMDHENMFWYRQDPGLGLRLIYFSYDVKMKEKGDIPEGYSVSREKKERFSLILESASTNQTSMYLCASRNGQEYQETQYFGPGTRLLVL.

The chain uses TRBV5-6 and TRBJ1-1; no definite D call. The CDR3 has 13 residues. Germline V gene sequence: CDR1 SGHDT, CDR2 YYEEEE. The ends were cut back, 2 bases at V and 6 bases at J, with 11 bases in the middle. Here the CDR3 DNA reads TGTGCCAGCAGCTTCTTTTTGGGGTCTGAAGCTTTCTTT. This encodes CASSFFLGSEAFF.

The chain is built from TRBV5-8 and TRBJ1-1, with D unclear. Trimming pared 2 bases from V and 4 bases from J, leaving 15 bases between. The germline gives CDR1 SGHTS, CDR2 YDEGEE. CDR3 length: 15 amino acids. Here the CDR3 reads CASSFWEGGVTEAFF. For the CDR3, the DNA is TGTGCCAGCAGCTTTTGGGAGGGTGGTGTCACTGAAGCTTTCTTT.